Given below is one T cell receptor beta chain in context. Its antigen is as yet unknown. The length of the CDR3 is 19 residues. V shed 2 bases and J shed 5 bases, with 24 bases lying between them. The germline V gene has CDR1 SGHTA and CDR2 FQGTGA. This sample is part of a study of shared clonotypes between healthy human individuals. General study points: Against clonotypes common to all four donors, non-shared ones had lower generation probabilities. The sampled material consisted only of blood, and tissue repertoires are likely to differ. Roughly 4.6% of naive CD4 clonotypes were common to several donors.

Produced via immunoSEQ multiplex PCR; TCRdb's table is partial and in-frame only. The sample holds more than 2,000,000 clones, approximately 95% seen once. The rearrangement uses TRBV7-3 and TRBJ2-2; a weak D match, TRBD2 (6 bases). The receptor was derived from a man between 18 and 35 years old in good health. Some clones in this sample may be carry-over from other donors' samples. The sample comprised naive CD4+ T cells from PBMCs. The subset is: CD45RA+ positively selected. The CDR3 is CASSLHPRDSPLGTGELFF. CDR3 bases: TGTGCCAGCAGCTTACACCCCCGGGACTCTCCCCTTGGGACCGGGGAGCTGTTTTTT. The whole variable domain, remainder taken from reference TRBV7-3 and TRBJ2-2, is GAGVSQTPSNKVTEKGKYVELRCDPISGHTALYWYRQSLGQGPEFLIYFQGTGAADDSGLPNDRFFAVRPEGSVSTLKIQRTERGDSAVYLCASSLHPRDSPLGTGELFFGEGSRLTVL.